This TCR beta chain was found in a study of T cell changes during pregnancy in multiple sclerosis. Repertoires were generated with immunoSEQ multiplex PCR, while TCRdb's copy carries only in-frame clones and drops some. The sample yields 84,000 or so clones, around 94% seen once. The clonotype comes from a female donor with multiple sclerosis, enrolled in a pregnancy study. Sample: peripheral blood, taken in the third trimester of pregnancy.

CDR3 sequence (DNA): TGTGCCAGTACCCCGGGACTAGCGGGGGGGTACAATGAGCAGTTCTTC. This translates into CASTPGLAGGYNEQFF. J is TRBJ2-1 and V is TRBV19; TRBD2 matches 16 bases. Germline V gene lookup returns CDR1 LNHDA and CDR2 SQIVND (reference sequence). Trimming cost V 7 bases and J 4 bases; bases outside gene matches: 4. This CDR3 has 16 amino acids.